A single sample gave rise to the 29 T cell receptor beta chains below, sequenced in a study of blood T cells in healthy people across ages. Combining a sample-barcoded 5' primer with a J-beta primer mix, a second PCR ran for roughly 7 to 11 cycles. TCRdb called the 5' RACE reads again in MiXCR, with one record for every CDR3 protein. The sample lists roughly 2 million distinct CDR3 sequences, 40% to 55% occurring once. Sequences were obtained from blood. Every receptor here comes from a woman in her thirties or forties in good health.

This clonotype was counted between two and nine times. DNA of the CDR3: TGTGCCAGCAGTGATAAACGACAGGGACTCGAGCAGTACTTC. Protein sequence: CASSDKRQGLEQYF. This chain connects TRBV6-1 to TRBJ2-5; the D gene is possibly TRBD1 (7 bases). The J call may be faulty, since TRBJ2-7 better matches the DNA end. This CDR3 contains 14 residues. CDR1 is MNHNS, CDR2 SASEGT, per germline.

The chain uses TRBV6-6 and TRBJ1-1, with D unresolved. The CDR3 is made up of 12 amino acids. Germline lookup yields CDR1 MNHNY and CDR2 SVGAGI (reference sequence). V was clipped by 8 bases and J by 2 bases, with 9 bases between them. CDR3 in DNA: TGTGCCAGCCTCTACAGCAACACTGAAGCTTTCTTT. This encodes CASLYSNTEAFF.

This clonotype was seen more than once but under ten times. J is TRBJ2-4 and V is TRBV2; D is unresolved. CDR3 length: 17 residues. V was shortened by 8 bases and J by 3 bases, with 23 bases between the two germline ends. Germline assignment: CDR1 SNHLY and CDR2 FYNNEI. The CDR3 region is CASWGRAPLEGKNIQYF. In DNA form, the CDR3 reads TGTGCCAGCTGGGGTCGGGCCCCACTCGAAGGCAAAAACATTCAGTACTTC.

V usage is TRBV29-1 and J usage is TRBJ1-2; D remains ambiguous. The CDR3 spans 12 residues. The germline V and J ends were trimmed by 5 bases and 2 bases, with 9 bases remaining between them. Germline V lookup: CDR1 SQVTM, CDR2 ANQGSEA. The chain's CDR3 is CSVQQGNYGYTF. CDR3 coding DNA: TGCAGCGTTCAACAAGGGAACTATGGCTACACCTTC.

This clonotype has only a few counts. CDR3 region: CSAPIITDTQYF. The DNA for the CDR3 is TGCAGTGCTCCAATTATCACAGATACGCAGTATTTT. The V call is TRBV20-1, the J call TRBJ2-3; D is unclear. This CDR3 is built from 12 residues. Germline V gene sequence: CDR1 DFQATT, CDR2 SNEGSKA (reference sequence). Trimming pared 5 bases from V and 2 bases from J, leaving 8 bases between.

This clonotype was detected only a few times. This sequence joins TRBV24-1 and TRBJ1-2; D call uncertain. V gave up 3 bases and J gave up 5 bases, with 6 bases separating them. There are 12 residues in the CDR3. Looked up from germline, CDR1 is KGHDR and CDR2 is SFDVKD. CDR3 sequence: CATSDQYYGYTF. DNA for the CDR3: TGTGCCACCAGTGATCAGTATTATGGCTACACCTTC.

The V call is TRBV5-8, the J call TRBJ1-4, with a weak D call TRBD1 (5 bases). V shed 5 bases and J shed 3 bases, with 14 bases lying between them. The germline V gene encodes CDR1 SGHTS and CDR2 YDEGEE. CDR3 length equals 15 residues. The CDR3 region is CASSWDRTANEKLFF. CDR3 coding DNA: TGTGCCAGCAGTTGGGACCGTACAGCTAATGAAAAACTGTTTTTT.

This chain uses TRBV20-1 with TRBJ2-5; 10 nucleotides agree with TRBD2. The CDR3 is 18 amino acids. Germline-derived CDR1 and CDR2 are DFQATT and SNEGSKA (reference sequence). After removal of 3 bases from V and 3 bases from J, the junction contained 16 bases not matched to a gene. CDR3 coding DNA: TGCAGTGCTAGGGCCCCTAGCGGGGGCCCTTTAGTGGAAGAGACCCAGTACTTC. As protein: CSARAPSGGPLVEETQYF.

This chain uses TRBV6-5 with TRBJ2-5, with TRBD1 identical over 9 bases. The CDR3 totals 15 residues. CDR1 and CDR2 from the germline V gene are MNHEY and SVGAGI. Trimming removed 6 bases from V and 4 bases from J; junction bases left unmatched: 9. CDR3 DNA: TGTGCCAGCAGACAGGACAGGGGCTTTCGAGAGACCCAGTACTTC. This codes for CASRQDRGFRETQYF.

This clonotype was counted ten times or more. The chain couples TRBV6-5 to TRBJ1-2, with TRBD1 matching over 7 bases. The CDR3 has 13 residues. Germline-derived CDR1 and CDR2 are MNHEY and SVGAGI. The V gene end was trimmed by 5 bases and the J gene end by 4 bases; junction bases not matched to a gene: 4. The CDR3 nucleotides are TGTGCCAGCAGTGACAGGGTTGGCTATGGCTACACCTTC. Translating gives CASSDRVGYGYTF.

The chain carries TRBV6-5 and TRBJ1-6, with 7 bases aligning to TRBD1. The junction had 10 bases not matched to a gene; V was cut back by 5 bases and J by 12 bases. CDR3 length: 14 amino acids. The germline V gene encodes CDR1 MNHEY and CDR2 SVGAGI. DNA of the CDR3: TGTGCCAGCAGTCAGGAGACAGGGTTTAGACCCCTCCACTTT. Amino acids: CASSQETGFRPLHF.

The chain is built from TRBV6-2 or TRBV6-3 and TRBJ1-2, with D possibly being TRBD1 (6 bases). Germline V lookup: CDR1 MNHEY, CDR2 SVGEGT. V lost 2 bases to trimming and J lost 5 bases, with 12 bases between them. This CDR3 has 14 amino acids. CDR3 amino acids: CASSYGGVGYGYTF. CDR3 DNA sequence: TGTGCCAGCAGTTACGGGGGCGTCGGGTATGGCTACACCTTC.

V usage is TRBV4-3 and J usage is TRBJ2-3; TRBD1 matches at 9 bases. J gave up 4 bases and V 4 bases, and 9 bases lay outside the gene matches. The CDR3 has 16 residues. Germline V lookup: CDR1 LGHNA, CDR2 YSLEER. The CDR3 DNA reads TGCGCCAGCAGCCCAAAGCCGGGACAGGGTTCAGATACGCAGTATTTT. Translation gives CASSPKPGQGSDTQYF.

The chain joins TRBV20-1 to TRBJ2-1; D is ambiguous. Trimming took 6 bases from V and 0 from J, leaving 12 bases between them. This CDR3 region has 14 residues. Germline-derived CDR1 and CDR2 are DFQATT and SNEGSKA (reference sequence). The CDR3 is CSAQSGGSYNEQFF. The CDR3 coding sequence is TGCAGTGCCCAATCTGGCGGCTCCTACAATGAGCAGTTCTTC.

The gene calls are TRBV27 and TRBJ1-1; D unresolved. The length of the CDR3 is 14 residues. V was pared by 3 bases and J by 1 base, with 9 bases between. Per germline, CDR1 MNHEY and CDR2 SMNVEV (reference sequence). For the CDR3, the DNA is TGTGCCAGCAGTTTTCCCGGGCCGAACACTGAAGCTTTCTTT. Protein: CASSFPGPNTEAFF.

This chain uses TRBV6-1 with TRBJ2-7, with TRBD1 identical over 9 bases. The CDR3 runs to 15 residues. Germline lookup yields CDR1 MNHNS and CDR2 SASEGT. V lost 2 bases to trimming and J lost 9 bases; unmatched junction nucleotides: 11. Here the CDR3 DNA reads TGTGCCAGCAGTGAATACGGACAGGGGAGGTCTGGGCAGTACTTC. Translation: CASSEYGQGRSGQYF.

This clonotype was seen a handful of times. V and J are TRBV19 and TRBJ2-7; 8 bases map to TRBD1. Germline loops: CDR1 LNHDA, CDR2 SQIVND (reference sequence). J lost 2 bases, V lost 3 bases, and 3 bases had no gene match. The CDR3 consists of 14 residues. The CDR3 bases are TGTGCCAGTAGTATCGGGACAGGCACCTACGAGCAGTACTTC. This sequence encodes CASSIGTGTYEQYF.

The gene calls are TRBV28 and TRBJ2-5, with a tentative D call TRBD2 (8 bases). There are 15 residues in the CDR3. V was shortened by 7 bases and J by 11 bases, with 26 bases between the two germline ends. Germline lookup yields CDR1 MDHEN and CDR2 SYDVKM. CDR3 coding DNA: TGTGCCAGCACTTTCACGGGACTAGGGGGCAATGAGCAGTACTTC. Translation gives CASTFTGLGGNEQYF.

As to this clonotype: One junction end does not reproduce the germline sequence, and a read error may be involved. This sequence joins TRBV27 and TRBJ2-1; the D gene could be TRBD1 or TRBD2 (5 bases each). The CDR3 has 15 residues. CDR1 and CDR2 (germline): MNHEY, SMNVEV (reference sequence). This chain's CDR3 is CASSLTGTIYNERFF. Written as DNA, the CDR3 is TGTGCCAGCAGTTTAACCGGGACCATTTACAATGAGCGGTTCTTC.

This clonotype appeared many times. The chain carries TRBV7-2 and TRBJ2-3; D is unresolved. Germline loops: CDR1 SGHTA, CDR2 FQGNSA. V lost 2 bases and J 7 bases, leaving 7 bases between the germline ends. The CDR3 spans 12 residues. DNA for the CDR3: TGTGCCAGCAGCTTAAATGGGTATACGCAGTATTTT. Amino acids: CASSLNGYTQYF.

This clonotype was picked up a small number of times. CDR3 sequence: CASSHGHQETQYF. CDR3 DNA: TGCGCCAGCAGCCATGGACACCAAGAGACCCAGTACTTC. This rearrangement joins TRBV4-1 to TRBJ2-5; D is undetermined. Germline V gene data show CDR1 as MGHRA and CDR2 as YSYEKL. Trimming left V 3 bases short and J 0 bases short, with 5 bases between. The CDR3 covers 13 residues.

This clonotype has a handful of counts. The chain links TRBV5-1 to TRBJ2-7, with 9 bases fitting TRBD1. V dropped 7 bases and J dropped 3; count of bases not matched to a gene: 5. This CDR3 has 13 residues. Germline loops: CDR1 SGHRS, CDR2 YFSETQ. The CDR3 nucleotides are TGCGCCAGCGATTCGGGACAGGGCTACGAGCAGTACTTC. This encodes CASDSGQGYEQYF. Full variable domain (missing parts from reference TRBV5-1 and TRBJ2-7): KAGVTQTPRYLIKTRGQQVTLSCSPISGHRSVSWYQQTPGQGLQFLFEYFSETQRNKGNFPGRFSGRQFSNSRSEMNVSTLELGDSALYLCASDSGQGYEQYFGPGTRLTVT.

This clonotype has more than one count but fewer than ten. The CDR3 DNA is TGTGCCAGCAGTCCGTTAGGGGGCAGGGAGTCTGGCTACACCTTC. Translation: CASSPLGGRESGYTF. This sequence joins TRBV7-9 and TRBJ1-2, with 7 positions matching TRBD1. This CDR3 comprises 15 residues. The germline V gene encodes CDR1 SEHNR and CDR2 FQNEAQ (reference sequence). V shed 6 bases and J 7 bases; nucleotides not matched to a gene: 14.

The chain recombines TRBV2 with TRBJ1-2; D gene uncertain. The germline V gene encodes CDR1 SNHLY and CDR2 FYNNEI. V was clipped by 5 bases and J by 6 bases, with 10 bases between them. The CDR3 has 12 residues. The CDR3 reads CASSIMIDGYTF. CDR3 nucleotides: TGTGCCAGCAGTATAATGATTGATGGCTACACCTTC.

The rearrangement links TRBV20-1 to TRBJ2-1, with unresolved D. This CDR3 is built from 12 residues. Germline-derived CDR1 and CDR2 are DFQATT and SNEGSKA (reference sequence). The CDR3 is CRPSRPYNEQFF. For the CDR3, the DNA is TGCAGGCCGAGTCGGCCCTACAATGAGCAGTTCTTC.

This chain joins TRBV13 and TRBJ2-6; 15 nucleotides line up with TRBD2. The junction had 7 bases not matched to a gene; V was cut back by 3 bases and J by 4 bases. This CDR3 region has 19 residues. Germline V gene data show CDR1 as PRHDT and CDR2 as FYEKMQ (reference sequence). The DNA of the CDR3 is TGTGCCAGCAGCTTCGGACTAGCGGGGGGGCCGAGAGGGGCCAACGTCCTGACTTTC. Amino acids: CASSFGLAGGPRGANVLTF.

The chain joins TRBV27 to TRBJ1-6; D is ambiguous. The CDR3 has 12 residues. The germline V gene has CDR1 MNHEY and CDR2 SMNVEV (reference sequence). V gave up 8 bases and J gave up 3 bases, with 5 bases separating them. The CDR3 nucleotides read TGTGCCAGCTGGAACTATAATTCACCCCTCCACTTT. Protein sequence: CASWNYNSPLHF.

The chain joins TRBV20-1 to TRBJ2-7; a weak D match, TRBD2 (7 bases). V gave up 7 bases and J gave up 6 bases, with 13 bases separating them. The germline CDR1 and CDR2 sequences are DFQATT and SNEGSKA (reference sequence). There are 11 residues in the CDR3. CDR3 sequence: CSVRGPTEQYF. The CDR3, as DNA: TGCAGTGTGCGGGGGCCTACCGAGCAGTACTTC.

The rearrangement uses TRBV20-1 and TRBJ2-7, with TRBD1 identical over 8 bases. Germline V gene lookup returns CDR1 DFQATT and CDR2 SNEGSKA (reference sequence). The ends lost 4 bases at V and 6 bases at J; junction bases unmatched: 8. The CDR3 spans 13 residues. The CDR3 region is CSAKDRVSREQYF. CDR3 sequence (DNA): TGCAGTGCTAAGGACAGGGTAAGCCGCGAGCAGTACTTC.